Presented here are 10 T cell receptor beta chains from one specimen sequenced in a study of response to subunit inactivated influenza vaccine. Each CDR3 protein is one row after TCRdb ran MiXCR on the RT-PCR reads. This table has 500,000 to 600,000 distinct CDR3 sequences, approximately 12% appearing once. The sequencing used PBMCs from blood, collected on the day of vaccination. The receptors derive from a man aged 45-60 years who received an inactivated influenza vaccine.

This clonotype was observed a handful of times. This chain uses TRBV28 with TRBJ2-1; TRBD2 matches 8 bases. The V gene end was trimmed by 4 bases and the J gene end by 0 bases; junction bases not matched to a gene: 8. There are 17 residues in the CDR3. Germline loops: CDR1 MDHEN, CDR2 SYDVKM. The chain's CDR3 is CASSSSSAGGSYNEQFF. The CDR3 region has the DNA TGTGCCAGCAGTTCCAGCTCCGCGGGGGGCTCCTACAATGAGCAGTTCTTC.

This clonotype was recorded a few times. V is TRBV12-3 or TRBV12-4 and J is TRBJ2-2; D is ambiguous. Trimming took 4 bases from V and 6 from J, leaving 9 bases between them. This CDR3 has 13 amino acids. The CDR3, as DNA: TGTGCCAGCAGTTCCCTTTCCGCCGGGGAGCTGTTTTTT. Its protein is CASSSLSAGELFF.

CDR3 residues: CSARVGTGRYEQFF. The CDR3 DNA reads TGCAGTGCTCGGGTCGGGACAGGGCGGTATGAGCAGTTCTTC. The rearrangement joins TRBV20-1 to TRBJ2-1, with 9 nucleotides matching TRBD1. The CDR3 length is 14 residues. After removal of 5 bases from V and 8 bases from J, the junction contained 10 bases not matched to a gene. CDR1 and CDR2 from the germline V gene are DFQATT and SNEGSKA (reference sequence).

This clonotype was detected only a few times. This sequence joins TRBV3-1 and TRBJ2-5, with D perhaps matching TRBD1 (6 bases). The length of the CDR3 is 14 residues. The germline V gene has CDR1 LGHDT and CDR2 YNNKEL (reference sequence). V dropped 1 base and J dropped 5 bases, with 11 bases sitting between them. CDR3 nucleotides: TGTGCCAGCAGCCAAGCTCAGGGGATGGAGACCCAGTACTTC. This sequence encodes CASSQAQGMETQYF.

This clonotype was detected many times. The CDR3 protein is CSVTAGLGQFF. The CDR3 DNA follows: TGCAGCGTAACAGCGGGACTCGGGCAGTTCTTC. The V call is TRBV29-1, the J call TRBJ2-1; 7 bases fit TRBD2. The trim removed 6 bases at V and 12 bases at J, leaving 8 bases unmatched. Germline V gene lookup returns CDR1 SQVTM and CDR2 ANQGSEA. The CDR3 loop spans 11 amino acids.

The chain recombines TRBV12-3 or TRBV12-4 with TRBJ2-5; D not certain. V lost 6 bases and J 10 bases, leaving 21 bases between the germline ends. The CDR3 is 14 residues long. The CDR3 loop reads CASSRNNPFDGQYF. CDR3 coding DNA: TGTGCCAGCAGCCGGAATAACCCCTTTGATGGCCAGTACTTC.

The table lists this clonotype with a few counts. V gene TRBV10-2 combines with J gene TRBJ2-3, with 8 bases aligning to TRBD1. Germline values: CDR1 WSHSY, CDR2 SAAADI. Trimming at V came to 10 bases and at J to 0 bases, leaving 6 bases not matched to a gene. The CDR3 is 14 amino acids. The CDR3 loop reads CATWGQDSTDTQYF. CDR3 in DNA: TGCGCCACCTGGGGACAGGATAGCACAGATACGCAGTATTTT.

Here the CDR3 reads CSAIAGGADEQFF. CDR3 DNA: TGCAGTGCTATAGCGGGAGGGGCGGATGAGCAGTTCTTC. The chain carries TRBV20-1 and TRBJ2-1, with 11 bases lining up with TRBD2. Germline V CDR1 and CDR2: DFQATT, SNEGSKA (reference sequence). Trimming took 4 bases from V and 8 from J; bases not matched to a gene: 4. CDR3 length equals 13 residues.

This clonotype was detected only a few times. The V and J genes are TRBV5-1 and TRBJ2-5; D could derive from TRBD1 or TRBD2 (5 bases each). This CDR3 comprises 14 residues. V lost 5 bases and J 2 bases, leaving 13 bases between the germline ends. CDR1 is SGHRS and CDR2 is YFSETQ in the germline V gene. For the CDR3, the DNA is TGCGCCAGCAGACGAGGGACCGAGCAAGAGACCCAGTACTTC. This sequence encodes CASRRGTEQETQYF.

The chain joins TRBV4-1 to TRBJ2-2, with a tentative D call TRBD1 (5 bases). This CDR3 region has 15 residues. Trimming pared 4 bases from V and 4 bases from J, leaving 13 bases between. Germline V gene lookup returns CDR1 MGHRA and CDR2 YSYEKL. In nucleotides, the CDR3 is TGCGCCAGCAGCCCAACTGACAGCTTCACCGGGGAGCTGTTTTTT. Protein sequence: CASSPTDSFTGELFF.